This T cell receptor (beta chain) was identified during a study of blood T cell repertoires in COVID-19. Study-level information: The origin of the acute and convalescent COVID-19 samples was the United States, Italy and Spain. In each case, the material was cDNA or gDNA derived from T cells, B-cell-depleted T cells, or PBMCs.

In the source study's methods: Estimated nucleated cell counts came from reference gene primer amplification. Produced via immunoSEQ multiplex PCR; TCRdb's table is partial and in-frame only. The DNA gave D and trimming, while V, J and clone size come from that table. The sample contains hundreds of thousands of clones, about 88% of which appear only once. Germline V gene lookup returns CDR1 SGHTA and CDR2 FQGTGA. Trimming at V came to 1 base and at J to 5 bases, leaving 5 bases not matched to a gene. The CDR3 spans 16 residues. Sequencing used peripheral blood. The source is a human donor in a cohort sampled during active COVID-19. The chain employs TRBV7-3 and TRBJ2-2; 9 bases are shared with TRBD1. CDR3 bases: TGTGCCAGCAGCTTAAGGTCCGGGACAGGGACCGGGGAGCTGTTTTTT. Translated: CASSLRSGTGTGELFF. Complete variable domain (other parts from reference TRBV7-3 and TRBJ2-2): GAGVSQTPSNKVTEKGKYVELRCDPISGHTALYWYRQSLGQGPEFLIYFQGTGAADDSGLPNDRFFAVRPEGSVSTLKIQRTERGDSAVYLCASSLRSGTGTGELFFGEGSRLTVL.